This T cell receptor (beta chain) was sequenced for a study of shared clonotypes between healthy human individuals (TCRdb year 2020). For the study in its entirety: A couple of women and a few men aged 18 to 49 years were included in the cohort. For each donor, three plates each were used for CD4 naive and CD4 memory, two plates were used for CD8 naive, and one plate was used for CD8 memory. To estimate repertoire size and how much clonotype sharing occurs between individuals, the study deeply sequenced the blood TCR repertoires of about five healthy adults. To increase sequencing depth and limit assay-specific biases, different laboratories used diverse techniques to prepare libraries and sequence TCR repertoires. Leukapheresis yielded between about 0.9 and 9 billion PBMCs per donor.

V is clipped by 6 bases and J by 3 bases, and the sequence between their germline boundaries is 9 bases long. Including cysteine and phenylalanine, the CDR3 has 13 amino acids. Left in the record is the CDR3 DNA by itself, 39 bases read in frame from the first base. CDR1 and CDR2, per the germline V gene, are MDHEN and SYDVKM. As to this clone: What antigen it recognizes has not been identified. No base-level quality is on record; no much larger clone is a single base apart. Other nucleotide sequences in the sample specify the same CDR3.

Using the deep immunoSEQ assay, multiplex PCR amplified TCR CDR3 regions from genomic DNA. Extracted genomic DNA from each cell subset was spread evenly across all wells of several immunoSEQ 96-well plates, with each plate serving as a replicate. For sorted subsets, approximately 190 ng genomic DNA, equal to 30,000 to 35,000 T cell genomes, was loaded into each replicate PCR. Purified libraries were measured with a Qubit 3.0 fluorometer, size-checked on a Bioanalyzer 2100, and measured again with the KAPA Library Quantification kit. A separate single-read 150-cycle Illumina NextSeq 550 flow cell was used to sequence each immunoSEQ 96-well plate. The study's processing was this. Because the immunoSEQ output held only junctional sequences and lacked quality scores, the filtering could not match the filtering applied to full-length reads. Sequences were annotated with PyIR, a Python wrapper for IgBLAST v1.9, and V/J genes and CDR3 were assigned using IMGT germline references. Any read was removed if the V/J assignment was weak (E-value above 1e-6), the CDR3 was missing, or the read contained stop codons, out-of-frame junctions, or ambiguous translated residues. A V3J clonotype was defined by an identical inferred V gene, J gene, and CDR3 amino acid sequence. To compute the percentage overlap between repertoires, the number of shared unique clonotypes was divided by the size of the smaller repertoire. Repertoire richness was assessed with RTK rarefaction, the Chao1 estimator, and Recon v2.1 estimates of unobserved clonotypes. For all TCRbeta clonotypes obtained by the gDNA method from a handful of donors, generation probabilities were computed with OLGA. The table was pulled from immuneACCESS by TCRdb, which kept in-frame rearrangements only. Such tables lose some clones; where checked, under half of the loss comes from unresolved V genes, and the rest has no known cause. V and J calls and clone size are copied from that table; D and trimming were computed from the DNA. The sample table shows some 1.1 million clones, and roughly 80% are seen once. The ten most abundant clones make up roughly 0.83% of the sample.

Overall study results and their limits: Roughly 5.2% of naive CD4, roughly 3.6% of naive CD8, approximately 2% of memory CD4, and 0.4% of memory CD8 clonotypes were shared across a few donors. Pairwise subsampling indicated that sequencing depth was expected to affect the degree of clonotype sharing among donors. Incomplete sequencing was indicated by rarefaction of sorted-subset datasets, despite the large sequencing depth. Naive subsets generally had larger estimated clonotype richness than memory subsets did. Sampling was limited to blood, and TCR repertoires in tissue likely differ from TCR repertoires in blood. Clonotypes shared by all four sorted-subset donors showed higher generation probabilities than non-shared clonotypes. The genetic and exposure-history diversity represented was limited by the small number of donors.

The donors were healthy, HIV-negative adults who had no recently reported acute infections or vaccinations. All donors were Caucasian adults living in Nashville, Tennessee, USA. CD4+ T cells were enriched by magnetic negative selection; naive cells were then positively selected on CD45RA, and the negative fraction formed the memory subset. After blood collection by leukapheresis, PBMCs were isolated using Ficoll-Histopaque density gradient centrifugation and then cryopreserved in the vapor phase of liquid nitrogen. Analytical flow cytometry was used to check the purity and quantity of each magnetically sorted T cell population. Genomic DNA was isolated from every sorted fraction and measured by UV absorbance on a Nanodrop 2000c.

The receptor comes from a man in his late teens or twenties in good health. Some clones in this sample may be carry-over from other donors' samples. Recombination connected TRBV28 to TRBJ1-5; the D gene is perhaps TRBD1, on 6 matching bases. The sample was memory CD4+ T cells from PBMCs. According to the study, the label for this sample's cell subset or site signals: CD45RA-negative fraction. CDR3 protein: CASSRTVNQPQHF. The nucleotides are TGTGCCAGCAGCCGGACAGTCAATCAGCCCCAGCATTTT.